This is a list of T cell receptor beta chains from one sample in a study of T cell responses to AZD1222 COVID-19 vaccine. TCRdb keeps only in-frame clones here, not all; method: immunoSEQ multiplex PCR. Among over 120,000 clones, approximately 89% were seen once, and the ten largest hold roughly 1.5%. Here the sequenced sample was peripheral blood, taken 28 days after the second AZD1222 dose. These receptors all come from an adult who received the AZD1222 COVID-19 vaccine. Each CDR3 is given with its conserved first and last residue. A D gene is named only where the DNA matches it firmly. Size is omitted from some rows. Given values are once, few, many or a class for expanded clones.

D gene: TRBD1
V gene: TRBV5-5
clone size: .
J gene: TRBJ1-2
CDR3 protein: CASSLKTGRDNYGYTF
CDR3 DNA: TGTGCCAGCAGCTTGAAGACAGGGAGGGATAACTATGGCTACACCTTC

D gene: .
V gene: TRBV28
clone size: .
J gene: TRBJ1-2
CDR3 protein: CASTTGQPNYGYTF
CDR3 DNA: TGTGCCAGCACCACAGGACAGCCCAACTATGGCTACACCTTC

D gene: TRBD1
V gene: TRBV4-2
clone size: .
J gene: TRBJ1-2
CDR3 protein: CASSRTGKNYGYTF
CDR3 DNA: TGTGCCAGCAGCCGGACAGGGAAGAACTATGGCTACACCTTC

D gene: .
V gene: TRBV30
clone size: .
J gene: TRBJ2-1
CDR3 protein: CAWTAFETGAYNEQFF
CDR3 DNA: TGTGCCTGGACGGCCTTCGAGACAGGAGCTTACAATGAGCAGTTCTTC

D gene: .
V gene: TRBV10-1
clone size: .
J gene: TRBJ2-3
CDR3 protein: CASSALVGRTSTDTQYF
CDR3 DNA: TGCGCCAGCAGTGCGCTGGTCGGGCGTACTAGCACAGATACGCAGTATTTT

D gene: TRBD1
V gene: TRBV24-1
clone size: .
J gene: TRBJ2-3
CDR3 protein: CATSDLGQGTDTQYF
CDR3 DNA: TGTGCCACCAGTGACCTTGGACAGGGCACAGATACGCAGTATTTT

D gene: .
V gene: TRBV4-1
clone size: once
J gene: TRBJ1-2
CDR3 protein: CASSSGLNYGYTF
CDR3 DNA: TGCGCCAGCAGCTCGGGGCTTAACTATGGCTACACCTTC

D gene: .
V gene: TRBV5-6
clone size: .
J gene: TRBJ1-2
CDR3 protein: CASSLLQGGYGYTF
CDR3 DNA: TGTGCCAGCAGCTTGTTGCAGGGCGGCTATGGCTACACCTTC

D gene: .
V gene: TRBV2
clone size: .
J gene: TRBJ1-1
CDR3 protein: CASSADMNTEAFF
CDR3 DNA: TGTGCCAGCAGTGCCGATATGAACACTGAAGCTTTCTTT

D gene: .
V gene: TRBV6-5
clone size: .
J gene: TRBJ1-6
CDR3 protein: CASSAQGFQLSPLHF
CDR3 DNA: TGTGCCAGCAGCGCACAGGGTTTCCAGCTCTCACCCCTCCACTTT

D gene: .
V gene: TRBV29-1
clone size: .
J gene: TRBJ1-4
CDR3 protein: CSIWTATNEKLFF
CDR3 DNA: TGCAGCATCTGGACAGCAACTAATGAAAAACTGTTTTTT

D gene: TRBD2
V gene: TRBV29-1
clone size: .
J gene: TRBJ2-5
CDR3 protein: CSVVASLAGQETQYF
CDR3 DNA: TGCAGCGTTGTCGCCTCACTAGCGGGACAAGAGACCCAGTACTTC

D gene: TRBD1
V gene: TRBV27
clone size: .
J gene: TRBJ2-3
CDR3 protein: CASSVRDRSTDTQYF
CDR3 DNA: TGTGCCAGCAGTGTCCGGGACAGAAGCACAGATACGCAGTATTTT

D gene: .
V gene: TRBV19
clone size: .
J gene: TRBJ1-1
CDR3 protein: CASMGSPWRTEAFF
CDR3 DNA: TGTGCCAGTATGGGGAGCCCGTGGCGGACTGAAGCTTTCTTT

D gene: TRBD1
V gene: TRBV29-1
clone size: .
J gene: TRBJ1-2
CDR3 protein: CSVEAEDRGRRGYTF
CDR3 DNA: TGCAGCGTTGAAGCTGAGGACAGGGGCCGACGGGGCTACACCTTC

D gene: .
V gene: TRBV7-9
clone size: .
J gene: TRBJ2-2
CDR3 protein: CASSQQQTANTGELFF
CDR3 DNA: TGTGCCAGCAGCCAACAGCAGACAGCGAACACCGGGGAGCTGTTTTTT

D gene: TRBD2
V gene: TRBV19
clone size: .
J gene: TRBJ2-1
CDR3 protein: CASSIFGAGGDNEQFF
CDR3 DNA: TGTGCCAGTAGTATTTTCGGAGCGGGAGGGGACAATGAGCAGTTCTTC

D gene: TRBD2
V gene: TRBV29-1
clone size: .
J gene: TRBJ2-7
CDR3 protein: CSGLLREENKQYF
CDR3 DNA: TGCAGCGGCCTACTGCGGGAGGAGAACAAGCAGTACTTC

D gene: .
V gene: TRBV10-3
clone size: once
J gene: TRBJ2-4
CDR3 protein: CAITPDHPENLAKNIQYF
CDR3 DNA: TGTGCCATCACCCCCGACCACCCAGAAAACCTAGCCAAAAACATTCAGTACTTC

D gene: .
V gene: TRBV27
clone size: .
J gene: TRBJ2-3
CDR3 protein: CASSRVSSAPPQYF
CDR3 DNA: TGTGCCAGCAGTAGGGTGTCTAGCGCTCCCCCGCAGTATTTT

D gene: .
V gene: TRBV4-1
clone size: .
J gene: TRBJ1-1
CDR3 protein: CASSRDPRRTEMNTEAFF
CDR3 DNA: TGCGCCAGCAGCCGAGACCCCCGAAGGACAGAGATGAACACTGAAGCTTTCTTT

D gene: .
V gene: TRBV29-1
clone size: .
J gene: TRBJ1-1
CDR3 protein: CSVSEGGTEAFF
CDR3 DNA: TGCAGCGTGAGCGAGGGTGGCACTGAAGCTTTCTTT

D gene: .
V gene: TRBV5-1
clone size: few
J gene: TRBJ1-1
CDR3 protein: CASSPDGGSRTEAFF
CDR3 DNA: TGCGCCAGCAGCCCGGATGGGGGTTCAAGGACTGAAGCTTTCTTT

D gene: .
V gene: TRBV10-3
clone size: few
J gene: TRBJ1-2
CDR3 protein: CAISGVGGAVYGYTF
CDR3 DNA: TGTGCCATCAGTGGGGTGGGGGGTGCCGTCTATGGCTACACCTTC

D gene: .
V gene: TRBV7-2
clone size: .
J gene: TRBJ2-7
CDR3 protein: CASSFSHSYEQYF
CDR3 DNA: TGTGCCAGCAGCTTTTCTCATTCCTACGAGCAGTACTTC

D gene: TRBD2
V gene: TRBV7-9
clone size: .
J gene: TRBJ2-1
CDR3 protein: CASVLAGGQVEQFF
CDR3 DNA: TGTGCCAGCGTCCTAGCGGGAGGGCAAGTTGAGCAGTTCTTC

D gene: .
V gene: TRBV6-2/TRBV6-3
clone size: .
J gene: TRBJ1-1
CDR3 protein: CASSYDYLNTEAFF
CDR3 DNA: TGTGCCAGCAGTTACGACTACTTGAACACTGAAGCTTTCTTT

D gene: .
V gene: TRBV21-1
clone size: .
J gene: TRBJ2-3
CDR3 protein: CASSLPTGLAGPTDTQYF
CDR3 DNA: TGTGCCAGCAGCCTACCTACAGGTCTGGCGGGACCGACAGATACGCAGTATTTT

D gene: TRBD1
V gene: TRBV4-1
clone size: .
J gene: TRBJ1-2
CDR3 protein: CASSPVDGQGHGYTF
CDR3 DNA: TGCGCCAGCAGCCCGGTTGACGGACAGGGCCATGGCTACACCTTC

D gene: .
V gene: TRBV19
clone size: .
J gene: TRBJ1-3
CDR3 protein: CASSAHTTGNTIYF
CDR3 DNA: TGTGCCAGTAGTGCCCACACAACTGGAAACACCATATATTTT

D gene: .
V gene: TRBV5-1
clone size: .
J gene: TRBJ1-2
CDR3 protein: CASSLGQSIGYGYTF
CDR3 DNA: TGCGCCAGCAGCTTGGGACAGTCCATCGGCTATGGCTACACCTTC

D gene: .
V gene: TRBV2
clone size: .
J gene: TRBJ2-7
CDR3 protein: CASSRPSPYEQYF
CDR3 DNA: TGTGCCAGCAGTCGGCCCTCCCCCTACGAGCAGTACTTC

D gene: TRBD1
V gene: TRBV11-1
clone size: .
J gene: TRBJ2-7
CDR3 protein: CASSPETGIYEQYF
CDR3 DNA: TGTGCCAGCAGCCCAGAGACAGGGATCTACGAGCAGTACTTC

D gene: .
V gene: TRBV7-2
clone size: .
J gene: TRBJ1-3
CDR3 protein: CASSPNSIGTIYF
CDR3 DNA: TGTGCCAGCAGCCCCAATTCCATTGGCACCATATATTTT

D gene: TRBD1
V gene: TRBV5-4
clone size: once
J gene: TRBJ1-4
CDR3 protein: CASSSGGAIGNEKLFF
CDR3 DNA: TGTGCCAGCAGCTCAGGGGGGGCTATCGGTAATGAAAAACTGTTTTTT

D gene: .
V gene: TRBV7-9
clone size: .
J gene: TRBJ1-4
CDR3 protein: CASSLTGTVGEKLFF
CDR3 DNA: TGTGCCAGCAGCTTAACCGGGACGGTCGGTGAAAAACTGTTTTTT

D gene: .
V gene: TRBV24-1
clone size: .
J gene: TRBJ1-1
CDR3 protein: CATRDPNTEAFF
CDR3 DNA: TGTGCCACGAGGGACCCGAACACTGAAGCTTTCTTT

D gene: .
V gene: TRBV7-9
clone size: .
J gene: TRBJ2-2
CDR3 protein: CASSLQGRGTGELFF
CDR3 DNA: TGTGCCAGCAGCCTACAGGGTCGGGGCACCGGGGAGCTGTTTTTT

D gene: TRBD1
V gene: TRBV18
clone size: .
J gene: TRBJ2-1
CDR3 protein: CASSPGTETYNEQFF
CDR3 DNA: TGTGCCAGCTCACCCGGGACAGAAACATACAATGAGCAGTTCTTC

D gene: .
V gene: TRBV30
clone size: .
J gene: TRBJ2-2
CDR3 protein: CAWSAGVGRELFF
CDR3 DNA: TGTGCCTGGAGCGCAGGGGTTGGCAGGGAGCTGTTTTTT

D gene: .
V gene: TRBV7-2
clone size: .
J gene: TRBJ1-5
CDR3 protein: CASSQGQGGSNQPQHF
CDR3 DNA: TGTGCCAGCAGCCAAGGTCAAGGTGGGAGCAATCAGCCCCAGCATTTT

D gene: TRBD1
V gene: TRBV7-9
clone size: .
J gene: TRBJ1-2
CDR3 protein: CASSLGDSYQGYTF
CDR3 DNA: TGTGCCAGCAGCTTGGGGGACAGCTATCAGGGCTACACCTTC

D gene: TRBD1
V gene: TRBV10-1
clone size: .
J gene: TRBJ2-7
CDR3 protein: CASSDPGQGYSEQYF
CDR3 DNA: TGCGCCAGCAGTGATCCGGGACAGGGGTACTCGGAGCAGTACTTC

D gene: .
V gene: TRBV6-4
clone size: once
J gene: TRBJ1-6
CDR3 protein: CASSEDGLNSPLHF
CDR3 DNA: TGTGCCAGCAGTGAGGACGGGTTAAATTCACCCCTCCACTTT